This record looks at one TCR beta chain sequence and its context. What it binds is not known. This CDR3 is 15 amino acids long. Germline V gene lookup returns CDR1 MGHDK and CDR2 SYGVNS. V shed 2 bases and J 3 bases; nucleotides not matched to a gene: 3. TCRdb reprocessed the reads via MiXCR and lists one record per CDR3 protein. The data contain approximately 200,000 distinct CDR3 sequences, about 20% of them singletons. These data are taken from a study of T cell repertoires in cytomegalovirus infection. Study-level information: CMV infection plus the matching HLA type was flagged by public TCR beta signatures.

Overall study findings and caveats: Across the ex vivo response, the dominant clonotypes were HLA-C-restricted CMV-specific TCR beta clonotypes. Based on cumulative public TCR beta family frequency, carriers of CMV plus the relevant HLA were identified.

Specimen: CD8+ T cells from PBMCs. The chain uses TRBV25-1 and TRBJ2-5, with 10 bases identical to TRBD1. The receptor was derived from a human donor in good health (CMV status not recorded). Some clones in this sample may be carry-over from other donors' samples. CDR3 residues: CASSEIGTGEETQYF. CDR3 sequence (DNA): TGTGCCAGCAGTGAAATCGGGACAGGGGAAGAGACCCAGTACTTC.